This note documents a single T cell receptor (beta chain) sequence. Its antigen is as yet unknown. This entry is derived from a study of cytomegalovirus exposure and HLA in healthy donors. Study as a whole: Of around 410 genotyped donors, roughly 76% grouped in the Caucasian-associated ancestry cluster.

The study's findings and limits: As a later analysis revealed, most CMV-associated TCR beta chains appeared HLA-restricted.

Each donor's status was that of a healthy bone marrow donor. The CDR3 covers 16 residues. Germline V gene lookup returns CDR1 SGHTA and CDR2 FQGNSA. Trimming took 4 bases from V and 7 from J; bases not matched to a gene: 9. PCR was performed using 60 Vbeta and 13 Jbeta primers. This table comes from immunoSEQ multiplex PCR, and its TCRdb copy is limited to in-frame clones, with some not included. The profile covers about 140,000 clones, with 61% appearing a single time and around 1.9% taken by the ten largest. This receptor was obtained from a male donor in good health and CMV-seronegative. The genes are TRBV7-2 and TRBJ1-6, with 8 bases aligning to TRBD1. Sequenced sample: PBMCs. CDR3 coding DNA: TGTGCCAGCAGCTACTCAGGGGGCGTTGGGAATTCACCCCTCCACTTT. As protein: CASSYSGGVGNSPLHF.